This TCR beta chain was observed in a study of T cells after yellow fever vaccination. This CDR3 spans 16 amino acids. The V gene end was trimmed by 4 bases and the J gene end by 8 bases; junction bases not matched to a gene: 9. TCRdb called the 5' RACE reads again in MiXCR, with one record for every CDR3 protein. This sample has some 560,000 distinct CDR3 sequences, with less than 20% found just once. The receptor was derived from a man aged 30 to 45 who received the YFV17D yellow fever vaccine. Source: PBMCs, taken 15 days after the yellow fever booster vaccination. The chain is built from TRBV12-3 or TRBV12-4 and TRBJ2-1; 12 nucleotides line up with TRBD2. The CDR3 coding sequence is TGTGCCAGCAGTTCCTTAACTAGCGGGAGGAGGGATGAGCAGTTCTTC. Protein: CASSSLTSGRRDEQFF.